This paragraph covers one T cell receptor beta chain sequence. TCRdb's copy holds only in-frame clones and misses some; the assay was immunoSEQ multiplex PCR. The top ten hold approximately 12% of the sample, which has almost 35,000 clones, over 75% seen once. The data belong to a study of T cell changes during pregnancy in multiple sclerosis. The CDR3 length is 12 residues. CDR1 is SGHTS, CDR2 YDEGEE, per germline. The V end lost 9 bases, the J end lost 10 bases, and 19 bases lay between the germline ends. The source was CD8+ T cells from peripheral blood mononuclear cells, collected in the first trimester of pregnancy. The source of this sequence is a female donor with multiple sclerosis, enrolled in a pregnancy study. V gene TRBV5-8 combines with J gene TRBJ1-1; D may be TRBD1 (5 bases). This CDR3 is CATAGQMRRAFF. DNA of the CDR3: TGTGCCACGGCAGGGCAGATGCGCAGAGCTTTCTTT.